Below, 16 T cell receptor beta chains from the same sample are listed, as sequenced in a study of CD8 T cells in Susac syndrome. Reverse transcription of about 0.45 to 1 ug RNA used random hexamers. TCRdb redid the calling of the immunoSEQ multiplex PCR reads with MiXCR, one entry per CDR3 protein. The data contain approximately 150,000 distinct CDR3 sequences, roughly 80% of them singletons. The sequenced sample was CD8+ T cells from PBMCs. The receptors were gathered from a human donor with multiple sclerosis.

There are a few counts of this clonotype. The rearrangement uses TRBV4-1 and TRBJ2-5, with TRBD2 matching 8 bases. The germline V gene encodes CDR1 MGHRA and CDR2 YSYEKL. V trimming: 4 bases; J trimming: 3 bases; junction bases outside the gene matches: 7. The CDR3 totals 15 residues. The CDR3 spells CASSRLLAVEETQYF. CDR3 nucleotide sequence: TGCGCCAGCAGCCGCTTACTAGCGGTCGAAGAGACCCAGTACTTC.

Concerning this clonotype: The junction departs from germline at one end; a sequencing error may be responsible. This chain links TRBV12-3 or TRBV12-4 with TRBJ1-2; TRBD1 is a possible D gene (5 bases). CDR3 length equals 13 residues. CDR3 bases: TGTGCCGGCAGCCCGAGGGAGGGGTATGGCTACACCTTC. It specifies CAGSPREGYGYTF.

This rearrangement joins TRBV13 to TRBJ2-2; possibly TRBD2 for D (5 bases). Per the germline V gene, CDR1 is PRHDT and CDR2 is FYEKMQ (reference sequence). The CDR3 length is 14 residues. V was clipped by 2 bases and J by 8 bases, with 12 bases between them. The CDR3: CASSLPPPGGELFF. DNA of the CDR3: TGTGCCAGCAGCTTACCCCCCCCGGGAGGGGAGCTGTTTTTT.

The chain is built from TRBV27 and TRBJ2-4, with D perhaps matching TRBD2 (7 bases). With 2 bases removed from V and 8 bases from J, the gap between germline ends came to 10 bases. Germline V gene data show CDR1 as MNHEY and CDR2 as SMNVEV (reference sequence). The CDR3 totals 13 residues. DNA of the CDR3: TGTGCCAGCAGTTTAGGGAGGGGGGACATTCAGTACTTC. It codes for CASSLGRGDIQYF.

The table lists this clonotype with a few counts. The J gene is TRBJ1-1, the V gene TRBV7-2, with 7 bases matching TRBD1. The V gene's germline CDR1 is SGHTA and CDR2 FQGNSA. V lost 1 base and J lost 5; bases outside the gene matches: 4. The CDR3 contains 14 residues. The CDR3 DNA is TGTGCCAGCAGCTTAGAGGGGGCGTGGACTGAAGCTTTCTTT. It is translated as CASSLEGAWTEAFF.

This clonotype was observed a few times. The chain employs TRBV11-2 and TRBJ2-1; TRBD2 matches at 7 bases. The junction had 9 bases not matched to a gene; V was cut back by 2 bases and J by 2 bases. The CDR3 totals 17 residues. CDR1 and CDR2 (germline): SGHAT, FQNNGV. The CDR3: CASSLSRTSSTYNEQFF. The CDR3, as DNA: TGTGCCAGCAGCTTATCCCGGACTAGTAGTACCTACAATGAGCAGTTCTTC. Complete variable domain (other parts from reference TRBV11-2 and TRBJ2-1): EAGVAQSPRYKIIEKRQSVAFWCNPISGHATLYWYQQILGQGPKLLIQFQNNGVVDDSQLPKDRFSAERLKGVDSTLKIQPAKLEDSAVYLCASSLSRTSSTYNEQFFGPGTRLTVL.

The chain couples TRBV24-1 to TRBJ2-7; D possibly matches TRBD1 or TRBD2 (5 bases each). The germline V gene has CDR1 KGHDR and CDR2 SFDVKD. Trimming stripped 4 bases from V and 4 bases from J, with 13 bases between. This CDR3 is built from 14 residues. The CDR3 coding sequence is TGTGCCACCAGTGAGTTTGGGGGATCTTACGAGCAGTACTTC. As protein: CATSEFGGSYEQYF.

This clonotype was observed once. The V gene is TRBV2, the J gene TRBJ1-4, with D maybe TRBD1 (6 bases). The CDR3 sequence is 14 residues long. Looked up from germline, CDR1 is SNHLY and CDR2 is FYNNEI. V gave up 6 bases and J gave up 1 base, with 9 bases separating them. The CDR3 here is CASSKGGTNEKLFF. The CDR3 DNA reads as TGTGCCAGCAGCAAGGGGGGAACTAATGAAAAACTGTTTTTT.

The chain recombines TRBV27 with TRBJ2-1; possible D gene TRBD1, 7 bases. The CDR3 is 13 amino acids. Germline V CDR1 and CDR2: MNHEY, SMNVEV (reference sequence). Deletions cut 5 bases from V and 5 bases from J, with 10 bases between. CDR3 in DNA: TGTGCCAGCAGTCTCAGGGGGGACAATGAGCAGTTCTTC. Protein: CASSLRGDNEQFF.

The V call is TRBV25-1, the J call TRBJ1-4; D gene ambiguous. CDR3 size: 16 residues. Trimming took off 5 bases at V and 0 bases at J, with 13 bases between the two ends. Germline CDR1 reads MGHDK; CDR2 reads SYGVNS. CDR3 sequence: CASSQQLPATNEKLFF. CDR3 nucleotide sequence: TGTGCCAGCAGTCAACAGCTTCCGGCAACTAATGAAAAACTGTTTTTT.

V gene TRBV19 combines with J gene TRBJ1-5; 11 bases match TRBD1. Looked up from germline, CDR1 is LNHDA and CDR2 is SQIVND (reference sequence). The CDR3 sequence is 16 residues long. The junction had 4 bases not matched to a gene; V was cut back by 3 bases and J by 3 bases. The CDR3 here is CASSIGDRGINQPQHF. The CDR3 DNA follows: TGTGCCAGTAGTATCGGGGACAGGGGGATCAATCAGCCCCAGCATTTT.

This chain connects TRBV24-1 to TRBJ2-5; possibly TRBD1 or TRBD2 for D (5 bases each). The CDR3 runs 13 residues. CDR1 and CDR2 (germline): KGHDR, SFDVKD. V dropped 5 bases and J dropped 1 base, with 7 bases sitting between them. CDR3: CATSGGIQETQYF. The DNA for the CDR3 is TGTGCCACCAGTGGGGGGATCCAAGAGACCCAGTACTTC.

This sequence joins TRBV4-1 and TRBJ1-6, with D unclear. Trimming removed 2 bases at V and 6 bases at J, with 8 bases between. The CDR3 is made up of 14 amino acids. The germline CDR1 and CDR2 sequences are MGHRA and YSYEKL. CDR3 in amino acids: CASSQPWANSPLHF. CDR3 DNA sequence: TGCGCCAGCAGCCAACCCTGGGCTAATTCACCCCTCCACTTT.

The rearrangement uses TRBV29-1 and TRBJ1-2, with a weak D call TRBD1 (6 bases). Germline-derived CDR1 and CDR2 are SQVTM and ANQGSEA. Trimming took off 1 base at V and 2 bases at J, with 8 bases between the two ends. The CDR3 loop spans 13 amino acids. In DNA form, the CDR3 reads TGCAGCGTTGAAGGGACAGACAACTATGGCTACACCTTC. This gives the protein CSVEGTDNYGYTF.

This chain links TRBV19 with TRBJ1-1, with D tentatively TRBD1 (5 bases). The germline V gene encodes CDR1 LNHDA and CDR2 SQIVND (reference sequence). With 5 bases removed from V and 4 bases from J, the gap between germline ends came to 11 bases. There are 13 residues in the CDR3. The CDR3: CASSSGLGTEAFF. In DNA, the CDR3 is TGTGCCAGTAGTTCAGGGCTCGGCACTGAAGCTTTCTTT.

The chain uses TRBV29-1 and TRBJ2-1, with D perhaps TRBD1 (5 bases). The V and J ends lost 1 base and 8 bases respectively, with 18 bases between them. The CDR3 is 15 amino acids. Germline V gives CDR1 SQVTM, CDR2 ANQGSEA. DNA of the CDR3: TGCAGCGTTGAAGGGACACTTCTACTCGCCGATGAGCAGTTCTTC. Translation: CSVEGTLLLADEQFF.